This entry features one T cell receptor beta chain sequence. Sequenced by immunoSEQ multiplex PCR; TCRdb stores in-frame clones only, minus some. The table records 120,000 or so clones, more than 70% of them present only once. The CDR3 totals 16 residues. Per germline, CDR1 SGHRS and CDR2 YFSETQ. The ends were cut back, 4 bases at V and 0 bases at J, with 11 bases in the middle. The entry originates in a study of blood T cell repertoires in COVID-19. The chain links TRBV5-1 to TRBJ2-6, with D tentatively TRBD1 (5 bases). The sequence was obtained from a human donor in a cohort sampled during active COVID-19. Specimen: peripheral blood. The CDR3 nucleotides read TGCGCCAGCAGCCGGCAGGGCGGCTCTGGGGCCAACGTCCTGACTTTC. Translated: CASSRQGGSGANVLTF.